Sequencing of this T cell receptor beta chain was carried out in a study of blood T cell repertoires in COVID-19. About the research overall: Sites in the United States, Italy and Spain provided acute and convalescent COVID-19 samples. PBMCs, B-cell-depleted T cells, or T cells provided the cDNA or gDNA that made up the material.

How the authors handled the data: Cell counts per sample came from amplifying reference gene primers. Assay used: immunoSEQ multiplex PCR; TCRdb lists only in-frame clones, some missing. That table supplies the V and J calls and clone size; D and trimming were determined from the DNA. There are around 300,000 clones in the sample; over 75% occur only once, and around 7.8% lies in the top ten. In its sample, this clone was seen once. Germline CDR1 reads KGHDR; CDR2 reads SFDVKD. V was cut by 5 bases and J by 1 base, with 13 bases left in between. This CDR3 has 15 amino acids. The chain is built from TRBV24-1 and TRBJ1-1; no firm D call. Sequencing used peripheral blood. The sequence was collected from a human donor in a cohort sampled during active COVID-19. The CDR3 loop reads CATSGPSNRNTEAFF. CDR3 nucleotides: TGTGCCACCAGTGGCCCCTCCAACAGGAACACTGAAGCTTTCTTT.